The T cell receptor beta chain described here comes from a study of response to subunit inactivated influenza vaccine. Turning to this clonotype: The antigen is unknown.

TCRdb passed the RT-PCR reads through MiXCR, listing each CDR3 protein once. The sample records hundreds of thousands of distinct CDR3 sequences, approximately 15% being singletons. Whole-study findings and limits: The authors offered the suggestion that each seasonal influenza vaccination recruits few new T cells.

The sample consisted of PBMCs from blood, taken around 14 days before vaccination. This clonotype originated in a man aged 50 or older who received an inactivated influenza vaccine.

CDR3 sequence reads: CASSIGQVYEQYF. DNA of the CDR3: TGTGCCAGCAGTATTGGACAGGTCTACGAGCAGTACTTC. V is TRBV6-2 or TRBV6-3 and J is TRBJ2-7, with 7 bases fitting TRBD1. The CDR3 is 13 amino acids. CDR1 and CDR2 from the germline V gene are MNHEY and SVGEGT. The junction had 4 bases not matched to a gene; V was cut back by 5 bases and J by 3 bases.